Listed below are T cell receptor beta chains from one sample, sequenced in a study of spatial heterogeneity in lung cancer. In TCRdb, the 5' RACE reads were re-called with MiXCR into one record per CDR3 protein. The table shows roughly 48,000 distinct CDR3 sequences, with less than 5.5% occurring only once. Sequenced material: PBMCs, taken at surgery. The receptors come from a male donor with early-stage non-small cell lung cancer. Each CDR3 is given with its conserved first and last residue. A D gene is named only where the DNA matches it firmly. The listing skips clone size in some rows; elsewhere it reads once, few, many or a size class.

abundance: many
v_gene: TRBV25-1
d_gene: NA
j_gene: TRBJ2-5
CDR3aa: CASSEYGGSETQYF
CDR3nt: TGTGCCAGCAGTGAATATGGGGGATCGGAGACCCAGTACTTC

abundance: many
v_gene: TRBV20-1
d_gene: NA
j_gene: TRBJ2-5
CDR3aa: CSARRQDRGIGKTQYF
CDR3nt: TGCAGTGCTCGGCGGCAGGACCGCGGGATAGGCAAGACCCAGTACTTC

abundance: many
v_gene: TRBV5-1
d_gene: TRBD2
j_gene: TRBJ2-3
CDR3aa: CASRTSGTSGNLDTQYF
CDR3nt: TGCGCCAGCAGGACTAGCGGGACTAGCGGGAATCTGGATACGCAGTATTTT

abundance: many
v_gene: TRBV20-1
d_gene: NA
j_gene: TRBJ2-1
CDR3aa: CSASSTSNEQFF
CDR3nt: TGCAGTGCTAGCAGTACCAGCAATGAGCAGTTCTTC

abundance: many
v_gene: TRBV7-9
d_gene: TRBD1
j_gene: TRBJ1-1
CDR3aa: CASSWDSRRSNTEAFF
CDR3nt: TGTGCCAGCAGCTGGGACAGCCGAAGGAGTAACACTGAAGCTTTCTTT

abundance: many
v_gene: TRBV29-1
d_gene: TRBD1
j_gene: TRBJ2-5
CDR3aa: CSSGTGGETQYF
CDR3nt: TGCAGCTCCGGGACAGGGGGTGAGACCCAGTACTTC

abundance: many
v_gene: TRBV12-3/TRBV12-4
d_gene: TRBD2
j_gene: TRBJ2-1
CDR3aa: CASSPGLADNEQFF
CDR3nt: TGTGCCAGCAGTCCGGGACTAGCGGACAATGAGCAGTTCTTC

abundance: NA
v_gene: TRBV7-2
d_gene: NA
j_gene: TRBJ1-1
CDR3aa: CASSRATPSTDTEAFF
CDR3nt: TGTGCCAGCAGCCGAGCGACACCATCTACAGACACTGAAGCTTTCTTT

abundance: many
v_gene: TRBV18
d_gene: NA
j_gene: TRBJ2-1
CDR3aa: CASSSSGGMNEQFF
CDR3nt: TGTGCCAGCTCGTCCTCAGGGGGGATGAATGAGCAGTTCTTC

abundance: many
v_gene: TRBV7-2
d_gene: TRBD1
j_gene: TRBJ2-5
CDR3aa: CASSLDRAQETQYF
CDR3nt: TGTGCCAGCAGCCTTGACAGGGCCCAAGAGACCCAGTACTTC

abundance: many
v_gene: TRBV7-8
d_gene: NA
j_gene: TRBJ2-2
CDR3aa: CASSLEGQYTGELFF
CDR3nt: TGTGCCAGCAGCTTAGAAGGCCAATACACCGGGGAGCTGTTTTTT

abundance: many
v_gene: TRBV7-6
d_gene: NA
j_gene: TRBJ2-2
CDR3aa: CASSPGPGDTGELFF
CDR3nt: TGTGCCAGCAGCCCGGGACCTGGGGACACCGGGGAGCTGTTTTTT

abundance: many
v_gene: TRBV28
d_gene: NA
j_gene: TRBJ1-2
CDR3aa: CPGGHGYTF
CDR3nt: TGTCCGGGAGGGCATGGCTACACCTTC

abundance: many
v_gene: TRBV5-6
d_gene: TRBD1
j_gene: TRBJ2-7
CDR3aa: CASSVHRGPRSYEQYF
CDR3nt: TGTGCCAGCAGCGTTCACAGGGGGCCCCGCTCCTACGAGCAGTACTTC

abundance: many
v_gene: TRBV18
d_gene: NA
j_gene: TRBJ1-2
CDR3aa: CASSPQFDVPRGYTF
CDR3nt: TGTGCCAGCTCACCCCAATTCGATGTTCCGCGTGGCTACACCTTC

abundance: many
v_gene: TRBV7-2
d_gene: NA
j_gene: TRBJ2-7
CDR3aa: CASSLGAGSYEQYF
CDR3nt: TGTGCCAGCAGCTTAGGGGCAGGGTCCTACGAGCAGTACTTC

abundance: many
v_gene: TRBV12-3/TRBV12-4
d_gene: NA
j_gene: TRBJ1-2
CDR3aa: CASSLGDNYGYTF
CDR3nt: TGTGCCAGCAGTTTGGGGGATAACTATGGCTACACCTTC

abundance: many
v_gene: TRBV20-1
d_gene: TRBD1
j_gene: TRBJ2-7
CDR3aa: CSVRTGAEQYF
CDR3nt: TGCAGCGTGAGGACAGGGGCCGAGCAGTACTTC

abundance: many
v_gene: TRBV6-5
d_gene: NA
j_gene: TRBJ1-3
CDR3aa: CASSTATVSGNTIYF
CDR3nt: TGTGCCAGCAGTACCGCGACAGTCTCTGGAAACACCATATATTTT

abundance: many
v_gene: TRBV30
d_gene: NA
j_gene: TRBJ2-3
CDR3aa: CAWRAFGASSTDTQYF
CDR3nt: TGTGCCTGGAGGGCATTCGGGGCATCTAGCACAGATACGCAGTATTTT

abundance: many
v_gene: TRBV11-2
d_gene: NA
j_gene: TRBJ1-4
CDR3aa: CASSLATTNEKLFF
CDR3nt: TGTGCCAGCAGCTTGGCCACAACTAATGAAAAACTGTTTTTT

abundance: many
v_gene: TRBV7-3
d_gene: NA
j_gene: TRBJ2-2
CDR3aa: CASSLNGVTGELFF
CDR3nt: TGTGCCAGCAGCTTAAACGGGGTCACCGGGGAGCTGTTTTTT

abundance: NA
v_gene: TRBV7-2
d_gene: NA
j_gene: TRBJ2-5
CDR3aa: CASSLSRTDQETQYF
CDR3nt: TGTGCCAGCAGCTTAAGTCGGACAGATCAAGAGACCCAGTACTTC

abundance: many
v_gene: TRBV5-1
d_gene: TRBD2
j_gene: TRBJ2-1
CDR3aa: CASSLVAGAVNEQFF
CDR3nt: TGCGCCAGCAGCTTGGTAGCGGGAGCAGTTAATGAGCAGTTCTTC

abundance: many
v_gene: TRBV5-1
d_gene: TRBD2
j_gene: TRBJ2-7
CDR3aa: CASSPEVTSGSYEQYF
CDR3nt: TGCGCCAGCAGCCCGGAGGTGACTAGCGGGTCTTACGAGCAGTACTTC

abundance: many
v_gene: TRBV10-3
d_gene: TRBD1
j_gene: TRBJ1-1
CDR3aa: CAIDGKGGSLVSEAFF
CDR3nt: TGTGCCATCGATGGGAAAGGGGGCAGCCTAGTTTCTGAAGCTTTCTTT